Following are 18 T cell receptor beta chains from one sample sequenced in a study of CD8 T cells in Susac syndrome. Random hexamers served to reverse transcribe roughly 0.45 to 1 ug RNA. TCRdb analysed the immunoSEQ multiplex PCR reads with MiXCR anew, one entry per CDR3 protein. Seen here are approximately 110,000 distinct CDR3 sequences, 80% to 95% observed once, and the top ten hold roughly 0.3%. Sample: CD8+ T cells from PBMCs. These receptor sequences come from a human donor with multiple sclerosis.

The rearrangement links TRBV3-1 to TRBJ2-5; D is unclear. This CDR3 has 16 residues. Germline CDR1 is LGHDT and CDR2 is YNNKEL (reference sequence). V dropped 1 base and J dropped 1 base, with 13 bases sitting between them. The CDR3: CASSQGERVIQETQYF. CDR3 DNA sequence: TGTGCCAGCAGCCAAGGGGAAAGGGTCATCCAAGAGACCCAGTACTTC.

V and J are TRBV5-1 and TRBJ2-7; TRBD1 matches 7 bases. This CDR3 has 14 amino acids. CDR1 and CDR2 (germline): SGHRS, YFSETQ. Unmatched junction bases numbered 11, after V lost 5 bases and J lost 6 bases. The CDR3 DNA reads TGCGCCAGCAGGGCCGACAGGGAGTGGATCGAGCAGTACTTC. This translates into CASRADREWIEQYF.

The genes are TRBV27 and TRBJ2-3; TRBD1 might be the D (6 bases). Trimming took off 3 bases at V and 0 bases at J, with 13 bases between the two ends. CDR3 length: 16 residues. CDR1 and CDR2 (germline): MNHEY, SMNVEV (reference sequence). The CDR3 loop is CASSFYSGASTDTQYF. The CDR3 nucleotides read TGTGCCAGCAGTTTTTATTCAGGGGCTAGCACAGATACGCAGTATTTT.

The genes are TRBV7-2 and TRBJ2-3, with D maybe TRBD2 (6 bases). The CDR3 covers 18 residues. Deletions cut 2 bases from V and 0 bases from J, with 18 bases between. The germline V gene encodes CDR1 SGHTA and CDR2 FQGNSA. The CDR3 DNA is TGTGCCAGCAGCTTATGTCAATGTAGCGGCCCTAGCACAGATACGCAGTATTTT. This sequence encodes CASSLCQCSGPSTDTQYF.

The CDR3 sequence is CASSGSLSNFHEQFF. In DNA, the CDR3 is TGTGCCAGTAGTGGAAGTTTGTCTAATTTTCATGAGCAGTTCTTC. The chain joins TRBV19 to TRBJ2-1; D not certain. Trimming took 5 bases from V and 8 from J, leaving 19 bases between them. CDR3 length equals 15 residues. CDR1 is LNHDA, CDR2 SQIVND, per germline (reference sequence).

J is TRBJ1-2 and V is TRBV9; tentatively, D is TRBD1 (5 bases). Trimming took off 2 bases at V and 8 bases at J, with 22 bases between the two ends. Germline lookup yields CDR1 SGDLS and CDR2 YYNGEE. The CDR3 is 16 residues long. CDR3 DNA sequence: TGTGCCAGCAGCGTCGGAAAGGACAAAGGGGACCAGGGCTACACCTTC. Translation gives CASSVGKDKGDQGYTF.

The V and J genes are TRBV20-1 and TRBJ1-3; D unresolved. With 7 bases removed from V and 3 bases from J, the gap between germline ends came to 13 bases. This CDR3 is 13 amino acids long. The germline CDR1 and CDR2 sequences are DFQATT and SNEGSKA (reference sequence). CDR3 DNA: TGCAGTGTTGGTGTTTTGGGTGGAAACACCATATATTTT. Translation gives CSVGVLGGNTIYF.

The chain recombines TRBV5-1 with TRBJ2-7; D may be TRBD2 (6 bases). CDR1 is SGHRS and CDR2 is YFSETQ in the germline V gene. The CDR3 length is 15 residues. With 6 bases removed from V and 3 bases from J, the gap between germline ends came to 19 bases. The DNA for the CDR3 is TGCGCCAGCAATTCGGGGGACGCCGATCTCTACGAGCAGTACGTC. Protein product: CASNSGDADLYEQYV.

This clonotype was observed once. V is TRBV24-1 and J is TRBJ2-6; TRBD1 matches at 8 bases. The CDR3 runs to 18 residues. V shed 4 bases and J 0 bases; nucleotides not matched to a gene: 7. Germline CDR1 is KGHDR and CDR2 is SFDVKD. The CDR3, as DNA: TGTGCCACCAGTGACCCCGGACAGGGAAGCTCTGGGGCCAACGTCCTGACTTTC. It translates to CATSDPGQGSSGANVLTF.

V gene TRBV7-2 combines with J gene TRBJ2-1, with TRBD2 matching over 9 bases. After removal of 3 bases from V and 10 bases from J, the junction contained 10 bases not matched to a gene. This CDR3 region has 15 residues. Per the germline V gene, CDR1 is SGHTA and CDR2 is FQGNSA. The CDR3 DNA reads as TGTGCCAGCAGCTTTTTAGCGGGGGAAGCAGGAGAGCAGTTCTTC. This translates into CASSFLAGEAGEQFF. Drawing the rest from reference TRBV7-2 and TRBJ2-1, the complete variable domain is GAGVSQSPSNKVTEKGKDVELRCDPISGHTALYWYRQSLGQGLEFLIYFQGNSAPDKSGLPSDRFSAERTGGSVSTLTIQRTQQEDSAVYLCASSFLAGEAGEQFFGPGTRLTVL.

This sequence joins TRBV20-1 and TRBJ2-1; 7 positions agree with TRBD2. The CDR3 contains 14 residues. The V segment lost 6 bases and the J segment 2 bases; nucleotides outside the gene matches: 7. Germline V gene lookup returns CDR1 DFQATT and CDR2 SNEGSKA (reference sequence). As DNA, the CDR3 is TGCAGTGCCCCCGTGGGAGGGCCCTACAATGAGCAGTTCTTC. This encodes CSAPVGGPYNEQFF.

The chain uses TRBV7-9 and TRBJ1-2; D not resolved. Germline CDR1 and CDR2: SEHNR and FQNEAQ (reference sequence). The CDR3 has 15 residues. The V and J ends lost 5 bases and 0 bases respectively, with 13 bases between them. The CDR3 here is CASSGPGLSNYGYTF. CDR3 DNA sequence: TGTGCCAGCAGCGGTCCGGGGTTATCTAACTATGGCTACACCTTC.

CDR3 sequence: CASSSGAGGVEQFF. CDR3 nucleotides: TGTGCCAGCAGTTCGGGGGCGGGGGGGGTTGAGCAGTTCTTC. The gene calls are TRBV27 and TRBJ2-1, with 9 bases aligning to TRBD2. CDR3 length: 14 amino acids. Per the germline V gene, CDR1 is MNHEY and CDR2 is SMNVEV (reference sequence). V lost 4 bases, J lost 9 bases, and 7 bases stayed unmatched.

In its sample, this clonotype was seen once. The CDR3 reads CSVVAQNEQYV. CDR3 nucleotide sequence: TGCAGCGTTGTAGCCCAGAACGAGCAGTACGTC. This chain uses TRBV29-1 with TRBJ2-7; D remains unclear. The CDR3 loop spans 11 amino acids. The V end lost 4 bases, the J end lost 5 bases, and 9 bases lay between the germline ends. CDR1 is SQVTM and CDR2 is ANQGSEA in the germline V gene.

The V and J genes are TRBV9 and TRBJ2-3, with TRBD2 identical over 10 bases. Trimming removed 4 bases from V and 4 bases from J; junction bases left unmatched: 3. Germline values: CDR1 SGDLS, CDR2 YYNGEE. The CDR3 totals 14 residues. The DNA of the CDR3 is TGTGCCAGCAGCACAAGCGGGGGGGCAGATACGCAGTATTTT. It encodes CASSTSGGADTQYF.

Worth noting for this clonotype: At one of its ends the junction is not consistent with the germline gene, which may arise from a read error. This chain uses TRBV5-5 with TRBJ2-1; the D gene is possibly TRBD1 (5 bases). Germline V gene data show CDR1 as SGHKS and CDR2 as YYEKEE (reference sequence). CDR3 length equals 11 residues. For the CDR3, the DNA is TGTGCCAGCAGCTTGGACAGGCGATCACTCTTC. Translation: CASSLDRRSLF. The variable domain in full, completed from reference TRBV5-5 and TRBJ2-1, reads DAGVTQSPTHLIKTRGQQVTLRCSPISGHKSVSWYQQVLGQGPQFIFQYYEKEERGRGNFPDRFSARQFPNYSSELNVNALLLGDSALYLCASSLDRRSLFGPGTRLTVL.

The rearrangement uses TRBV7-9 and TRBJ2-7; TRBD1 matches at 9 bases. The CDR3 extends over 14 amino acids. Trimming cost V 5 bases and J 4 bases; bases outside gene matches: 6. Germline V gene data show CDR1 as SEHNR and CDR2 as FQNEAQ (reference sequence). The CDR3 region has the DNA TGTGCCAGCAGCCAGCGGGACAGGGTTTACGAGCAGTACTTC. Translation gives CASSQRDRVYEQYF. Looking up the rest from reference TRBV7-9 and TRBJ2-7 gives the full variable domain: DTGVSQNPRHKITKRGQNVTFRCDPISEHNRLYWYRQTLGQGPEFLTYFQNEAQLEKSRLLSDRFSAERPKGSFSTLEIQRTEQGDSAMYLCASSQRDRVYEQYFGPGTRLTVT.

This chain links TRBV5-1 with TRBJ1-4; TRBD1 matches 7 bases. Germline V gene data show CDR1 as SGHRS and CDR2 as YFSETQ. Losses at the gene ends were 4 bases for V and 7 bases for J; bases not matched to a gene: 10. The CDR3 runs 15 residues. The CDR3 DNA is TGCGCCAGCAGCCCCAGGGGGGGCGCGAGTGAAAAACTGTTTTTT. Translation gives CASSPRGGASEKLFF.